This T cell receptor beta chain was sequenced in a study of post-analysis software for immune sequencing data. In the study overall: Recorded disease courses covered relapsing-remitting, secondary progressive and progressive-relapsing multiple sclerosis. Some patients had no subtype annotation. Overall study findings and caveats: When compared against controls, multiple sclerosis patients showed significantly lower normalized Chao1 diversity. Four or five TRBV segments (TRBV5-6, TRBV5-1 and TRBV20-1 among them) occurred more frequently in patients than in controls. Samples sharing a preparation batch grouped tightly together when assessed by F measure.

The V segment lost 2 bases and the J segment 0 bases; nucleotides outside the gene matches: 3. Per germline, CDR1 SGHVS and CDR2 FNYEAQ. The CDR3 extends over 16 amino acids. Tagging with unique molecular identifiers was a feature of the TCR beta cDNA libraries. When 1 to 10 million T cells were used, they gave some 520,000 cDNA molecules. MiXCR, run by TCRdb on the PCR reads, gives a single entry per CDR3 protein. The profile shows approximately 770,000 distinct CDR3 sequences, approximately 44% of them singletons. In the case of this clonotype: Its antigen is still unknown.

The receptor comes from a girl under 18 with multiple sclerosis. Sequenced sample: blood. The chain uses TRBV7-6 and TRBJ2-2, with 7 bases aligning to TRBD2. CDR3 nucleotides: TGTGCCAGCAGCTTACTAGCGGAGACGAACACCGGGGAGCTGTTTTTT. The encoded protein is CASSLLAETNTGELFF.